Here is one T cell receptor (beta chain) with its context. This specimen belongs to a study of cytomegalovirus exposure and HLA in healthy donors. PCR was performed using 60 Vbeta and 13 Jbeta primers. Generated by immunoSEQ multiplex PCR, the TCRdb table keeps only in-frame clones and is missing some. Among over 100,000 clones, approximately 74% were seen once, and the ten largest hold approximately 7%. Germline CDR1 reads SGDLS; CDR2 reads YYNGEE. J lost 2 bases, V lost 0 bases, and 5 bases had no gene match. The CDR3 length is 15 residues. The sample comprised PBMCs. This rearrangement joins TRBV9 to TRBJ2-7, with 7 bases lining up with TRBD1. The TCR sequence derives from a male donor in good health and CMV-seronegative. CDR3: CASSVEGTAAYEQYF. CDR3 nucleotides: TGTGCCAGCAGCGTAGAGGGGACAGCAGCCTACGAGCAGTACTTC.